These 9 T cell receptor beta chains came from one sample sequenced in a study of blood T cell repertoires in COVID-19. Assay used: immunoSEQ multiplex PCR; TCRdb lists only in-frame clones, some missing. This table holds 50,000 to 70,000 clones, 65% to 85% found once. The sequenced material came from PBMCs or T cells enriched from blood (not recorded which). All receptors come from a woman in her sixties or seventies who had been exposed to COVID-19.

Only a few counts were recorded for this clone. The CDR3 DNA reads as TGTGCCAGCCGGACTAGCGGCGACACCGGGGAGCTGTTTTTT. The encoded protein is CASRTSGDTGELFF. The chain recombines TRBV19 with TRBJ2-2; 10 bases line up with TRBD2. CDR1 is LNHDA and CDR2 is SQIVND in the germline V gene (reference sequence). Trimming at V came to 9 bases and at J to 3 bases, leaving 4 bases not matched to a gene. The CDR3 runs 14 residues.

This chain links TRBV4-2 with TRBJ2-1; D not certain. Per the germline V gene, CDR1 is LGHNA and CDR2 is YNFKEQ. V was clipped by 0 bases and J by 5 bases, with 11 bases between them. The CDR3 extends over 15 amino acids. As DNA, the CDR3 is TGTGCCAGCAGCCAAGATGATGGCGGTCACAATGAGCAGTTCTTC. Its translation is CASSQDDGGHNEQFF.

This sequence joins TRBV9 and TRBJ2-3; tentative D call: TRBD1 (6 bases). Trimming took off 0 bases at V and 4 bases at J, with 15 bases between the two ends. This CDR3 is 16 amino acids long. Germline V gives CDR1 SGDLS, CDR2 YYNGEE. The CDR3 coding sequence is TGTGCCAGCAGCGTAGCTGGGGGCAGTCAGGCAGATACGCAGTATTTT. It codes for CASSVAGGSQADTQYF.

This clone came up a few times. The J gene is TRBJ1-1, the V gene TRBV27, with D unclear. V lost 6 bases and J lost 3, with 5 bases in between. Germline V gene data show CDR1 as MNHEY and CDR2 as SMNVEV (reference sequence). The CDR3 runs to 11 residues. As DNA, the CDR3 is TGTGCCAGCAGGGGCGACACTGAAGCTTTCTTT. Protein sequence: CASRGDTEAFF.

This chain links TRBV30 with TRBJ1-2; 9 nucleotides match TRBD1. The V gene's germline CDR1 is GTSNPN and CDR2 SVGIG (reference sequence). The length of the CDR3 is 16 residues. V trimming: 5 bases; J trimming: 8 bases; junction bases outside the gene matches: 18. The CDR3 here is CAWDKITGGENRGYTF. Written as DNA, the CDR3 is TGTGCCTGGGATAAAATTACAGGGGGCGAGAATAGGGGCTACACCTTC.

A few counts support this clone. The chain combines TRBV5-1 with TRBJ2-1; 8 bases are a match to TRBD1. V was clipped by 4 bases and J by 6 bases; unmatched bases: 12. From germline, CDR1 is SGHRS and CDR2 YFSETQ. The CDR3 contains 16 residues. CDR3 coding DNA: TGCGCCAGCAGCAACCAACCGGGACAGGAAATCAATGAGCAGTTCTTC. It codes for CASSNQPGQEINEQFF.

This clone was counted only a few times. V is TRBV7-6 and J is TRBJ1-6; 10 bases fit TRBD1. This CDR3 is built from 16 residues. The trim removed 6 bases at V and 2 bases at J, leaving 4 bases unmatched. CDR1 SGHVS and CDR2 FNYEAQ come from the germline V gene. The CDR3 DNA reads TGTGCCAGCAGGCGGGACAGGGGTCCCTATAATTCACCCCTCCACTTT. Translating it yields CASRRDRGPYNSPLHF.

The chain joins TRBV7-8 to TRBJ1-2; D remains ambiguous. The germline gives CDR1 SGHVS, CDR2 FQNEAQ. V was shortened by 5 bases and J by 4 bases, with 20 bases between the two germline ends. This CDR3 spans 16 amino acids. The CDR3 DNA sequence: TGTGCCAGCAGCCCTTATAGACTCCCGGGGTCCTATGGCTACACCTTC. Translating gives CASSPYRLPGSYGYTF.

This clone occurred once. J is TRBJ2-2 and V is TRBV30; 8 positions match TRBD1. The CDR3 extends over 12 amino acids. V was clipped by 5 bases and J by 7 bases; unmatched bases: 3. Germline values: CDR1 GTSNPN, CDR2 SVGIG (reference sequence). The CDR3 here is CAWGQGGGELFF. The CDR3 bases are TGTGCCTGGGGACAGGGCGGCGGGGAGCTGTTTTTT.